This T cell receptor beta chain was profiled in a study of OX40 agonist ivuxolimab in advanced cancers. Generated by immunoSEQ multiplex PCR, the TCRdb table keeps only in-frame clones and is missing some. The table has around 70,000 clones, about 79% seen once; the top ten hold roughly 1.2%. The CDR3 extends over 15 amino acids. Germline V gene lookup returns CDR1 SGHRS and CDR2 YFSETQ. V was cut by 0 bases and J by 5 bases, with 14 bases left in between. The sample in question was CD4+ or CD8+ T cells sorted from blood, obtained in a trial of the OX40 agonist ivuxolimab. The V gene is TRBV5-1, the J gene TRBJ2-5, with D uncertain. This TCR was recovered from an adult with an advanced solid tumor such as melanoma, head and neck, liver or kidney cancer. The CDR3 DNA sequence: TGCGCCAGCAGCTTGGGACAACTGACAATGGAGACCCAGTACTTC. This sequence encodes CASSLGQLTMETQYF.